These 6 T cell receptor beta chains originate from one sample sequenced in a study of molecular identifiers for immune sequencing clone quantification. TCRdb independently ran MiXCR on the PCR reads; one entry per CDR3 protein. This repertoire shows about 70,000 distinct CDR3 sequences, about 18% found once; its top ten account for around 1.5%. Sequences were obtained from naive CD8+ T cells from blood, with Jurkat cell RNA spiked in. Indicated subset: FACS-sorted CD8+CD4-CCR7+CD45RA+ naive T cells. The receptor set was obtained from a human donor in good health. Some libraries in this study had Jurkat cell RNA spiked in.

In its sample, this clonotype was seen many times. The genes are TRBV6-5 and TRBJ1-4; D might be TRBD1 (5 bases). The CDR3 sequence is 15 residues long. Trimming removed 2 bases from V and 6 bases from J, with 13 bases in between. CDR1 is MNHEY, CDR2 SVGAGI, per germline. CDR3 sequence (DNA): TGTGCCAGCAGTTACAAAGGGGCGGATTATGAAAAACTGTTTTTT. Amino acids: CASSYKGADYEKLFF.

This clonotype was seen repeatedly, ten times or more. The chain combines TRBV20-1 with TRBJ2-1; 8 positions agree with TRBD2. Germline CDR1 is DFQATT and CDR2 is SNEGSKA (reference sequence). The CDR3 sequence is 14 residues long. With V trimmed by 8 bases and J by 8 bases, 14 bases remained unmatched. The CDR3 region has the DNA TGCAGTACAAGCGGGAGTCCGGGGGGGTATGAGCAGTTCTTC. Translating it yields CSTSGSPGGYEQFF.

About this clonotype: A much larger clone lies one base from this, so it may be a read error. This chain connects TRBV7-2 to TRBJ1-5, with D unresolved. This CDR3 is built from 17 residues. CDR1 is SGHTA and CDR2 is FQGNSA in the germline V gene. DNA for the CDR3: TGTGCCATCAGCTTAGGCATGACGGTGTATAGCAATCAGCCCCAGCATTTT. Its translation: CAISLGMTVYSNQPQHF. Full variable domain (missing parts from reference TRBV7-2 and TRBJ1-5): GAGVSQSPSNKVTEKGKDVELRCDPISGHTALYWYRQSLGQGLEFLIYFQGNSAPDKSGLPSDRFSAERTGGSVSTLTIQRTQQEDSAVYLCAISLGMTVYSNQPQHFGDGTRLSIL.

At least ten counts were recorded for this clonotype. An end of the junction differs from the germline gene, which may be a read error. The chain is built from TRBV5-1 and TRBJ2-3; the D gene is possibly TRBD2 (5 bases). This CDR3 is built from 15 residues. Germline-derived CDR1 and CDR2 are SGHRS and YFSETQ. CDR3 sequence reads: CASSSLAPSTDMQYF. The CDR3 DNA sequence: TGCGCCAGCAGCTCTCTAGCCCCAAGCACAGATATGCAGTATTTT.

A note on this clonotype: A single base separates this from a much larger clone, so it may be a read error. The genes are TRBV10-3 and TRBJ2-2, with a weak D call TRBD2 (5 bases). The CDR3 is 15 residues long. Germline CDR1 reads ENHRY; CDR2 reads SYGVKD. The CDR3 DNA is TGTGCCATCAGTGAGCCTAAACAGAACCCCGGGGAGCTGTCTTTT. Amino acid sequence: CAISEPKQNPGELSF.

The chain carries TRBV4-1 and TRBJ2-7; D is unclear. The CDR3 totals 14 residues. Germline assignment: CDR1 MGHRA and CDR2 YSYEKL. Trimming pared 2 bases from V and 4 bases from J, leaving 12 bases between. In nucleotides, the CDR3 is TGCGCCAGCAGCCAACTGGAGCTTGCATACGAGCAGTACTTC. It codes for CASSQLELAYEQYF.